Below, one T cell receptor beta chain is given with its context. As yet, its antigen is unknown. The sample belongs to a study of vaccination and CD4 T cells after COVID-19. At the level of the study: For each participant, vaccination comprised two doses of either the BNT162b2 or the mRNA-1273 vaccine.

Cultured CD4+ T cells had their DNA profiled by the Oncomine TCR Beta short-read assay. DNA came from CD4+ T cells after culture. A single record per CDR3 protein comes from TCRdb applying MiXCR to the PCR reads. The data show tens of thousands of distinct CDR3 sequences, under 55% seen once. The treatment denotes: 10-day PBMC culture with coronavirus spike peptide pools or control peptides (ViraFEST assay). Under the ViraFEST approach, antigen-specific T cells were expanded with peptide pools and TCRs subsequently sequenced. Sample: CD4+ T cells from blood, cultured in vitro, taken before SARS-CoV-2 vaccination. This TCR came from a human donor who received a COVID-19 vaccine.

The CDR3 sequence: CASSRTGLKSSYNSPLHF. In DNA, the CDR3 is TGTGCCAGCAGTCGGACAGGCCTTAAGAGCTCCTATAATTCACCCCTCCACTTT. The J gene is TRBJ1-6, the V gene TRBV6-1; 7 positions match TRBD1. This CDR3 is 18 amino acids long. With V trimmed by 5 bases and J by 0 bases, 10 bases remained unmatched. Per germline, CDR1 MNHNS and CDR2 SASEGT.